The 5 T cell receptor beta chains reported below all come from one sample, sequenced in a study of blood T cell repertoires in COVID-19. Here immunoSEQ multiplex PCR was the method, and the copy in TCRdb shows in-frame clones only, minus some. The sample shows about 100,000 clones, about 83% of them seen only once. Sequencing used peripheral blood. The receptors were gathered from a human donor in a cohort sampled during active COVID-19.

This clone was detected a few times. The chain joins TRBV10-3 to TRBJ1-5; D is possibly TRBD1 (6 bases). The CDR3 loop spans 13 amino acids. Germline values: CDR1 ENHRY, CDR2 SYGVKD. V dropped 7 bases and J dropped 5 bases, with 12 bases sitting between them. CDR3 sequence (DNA): TGTGCCATCACAGGACAGAGAGATCAGCCCCAGCATTTT. As protein: CAITGQRDQPQHF.

The chain has TRBV7-9 and TRBJ2-3, with 9 bases that match TRBD2. This CDR3 region has 16 residues. Looked up from germline, CDR1 is SEHNR and CDR2 is FQNEAQ (reference sequence). V was pared by 5 bases and J by 0 bases, with 6 bases of the junction left unmatched. The CDR3 DNA reads TGTGCCAGCAGCCCTCGAGCGGGGGGCAGCACAGATACGCAGTATTTT. This codes for CASSPRAGGSTDTQYF.

The CDR3 coding sequence is TGTGCCAGCAGCTTAGCTAGCGGGCAAACCTACAATGAGCAGTTCTTC. Translating gives CASSLASGQTYNEQFF. The chain links TRBV7-2 to TRBJ2-1; 7 positions agree with TRBD2. Germline loops: CDR1 SGHTA, CDR2 FQGNSA. Germline trimming cut 0 bases from V and 2 bases from J; bases unmatched to any gene: 4. This CDR3 has 16 residues.

CDR3 in DNA: TGTGCCAGTAGTATTCAGCCAGGGGATAATCAGCCCCAGCATTTT. Amino acid sequence: CASSIQPGDNQPQHF. The genes are TRBV19 and TRBJ1-5; D is possibly TRBD1 (6 bases). CDR1 and CDR2 from the germline V gene are LNHDA and SQIVND (reference sequence). The V end lost 3 bases, the J end lost 4 bases, and 13 bases lay between the germline ends. This CDR3 spans 15 amino acids.

This chain joins TRBV2 and TRBJ2-3, with D perhaps matching TRBD2 (6 bases). The ends were cut back, 7 bases at V and 6 bases at J, with 20 bases in the middle. The CDR3 has 15 residues. Germline V CDR1 and CDR2: SNHLY, FYNNEI. The CDR3 DNA follows: TGTGCCAGCAACCCCGTAACGGGAGTCGCGGATACGCAGTATTTT. Its translation is CASNPVTGVADTQYF.